This T cell receptor beta chain originates from a study of T cells in Graves' hyperthyroidism and ophthalmopathy. The study's findings and limits: In the blood, most expanded thyroid clonotypes above 0.001 appeared as well.

V dropped 3 bases and J dropped 3 bases, with 9 bases sitting between them. The CDR3 totals 13 residues. CDR1 and CDR2 from the germline V gene are SNHLY and FYNNEI. Exclusion of patients followed from uncontrolled infection, other autoimmune disease, pregnancy or lactation. Clinical symptoms, serum thyroxine, TRAb, thyroid ultrasound and orbital computed tomography established diagnosis. Amplified regions were TCR beta CDR3 sequences from RNA transcripts. When the TCR CDR3 underwent first-round RT-PCR, the HTBI primer set was used. MiXCR, run by TCRdb on the multiplex PCR reads, gives a single entry per CDR3 protein. Of roughly 170,000 distinct CDR3 sequences in the sample, about 15% were seen once. This clonotype has at least ten counts. Its antigen is not known.

The chain combines TRBV2 with TRBJ2-7; D gene unclear. The receptor's source is a woman in her forties or fifties with Graves' hyperthyroidism. Sequenced sample: blood. The CDR3 nucleotides are TGTGCCAGCAGTGATAACACGGACTACGAGCAGTACTTC. Its protein product is CASSDNTDYEQYF.